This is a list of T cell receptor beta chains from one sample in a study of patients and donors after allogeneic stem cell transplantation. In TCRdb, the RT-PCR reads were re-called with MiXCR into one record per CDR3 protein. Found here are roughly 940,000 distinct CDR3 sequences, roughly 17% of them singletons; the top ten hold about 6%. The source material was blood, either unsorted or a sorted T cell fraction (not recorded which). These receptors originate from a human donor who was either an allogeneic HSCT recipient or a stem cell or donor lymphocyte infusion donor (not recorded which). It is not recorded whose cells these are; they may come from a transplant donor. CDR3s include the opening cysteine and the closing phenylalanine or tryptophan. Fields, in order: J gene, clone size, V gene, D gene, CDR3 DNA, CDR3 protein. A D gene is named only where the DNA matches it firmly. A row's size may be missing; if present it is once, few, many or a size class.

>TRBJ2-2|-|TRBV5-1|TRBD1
TGCGCCAGCAGCGTCCGGGACAGGGTCGTCGGGGAGCTGTTTTTT
CASSVRDRVVGELFF
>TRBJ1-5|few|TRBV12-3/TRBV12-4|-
TGTGCCAGCAGTTTAGCGCTAGAGTTGGTAGGAATTAACAACCAGCCCCAGCATTTT
CASSLALELVGINNQPQHF
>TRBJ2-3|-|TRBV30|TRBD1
TGTGCCTGGATGACCGGGACAGGTACAGATACGCAGTATTTT
CAWMTGTGTDTQYF
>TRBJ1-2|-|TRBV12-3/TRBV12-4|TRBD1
TGTGCCAGCAGGAAGTTCGGACAGGAGGGCGGCTACACCTTC
CASRKFGQEGGYTF
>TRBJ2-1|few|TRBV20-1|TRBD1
TGCAGTGCTACCGACAGGGGCAGCTACAATGAGCAGTTCTTC
CSATDRGSYNEQFF
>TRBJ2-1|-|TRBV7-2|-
TGTGCCAGCAGCTTAGCGGTGACTCTCTACAATGAGCAGTTCTTC
CASSLAVTLYNEQFF
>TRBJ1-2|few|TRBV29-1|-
TGCAGCGTTGAAGAGGGGGGCAGTAACGGCTACACCTTC
CSVEEGGSNGYTF
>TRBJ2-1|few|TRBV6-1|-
TGTGCCAGCAGCCCCTACATCGAGTCGCCTCTCGATGAGCAGTTCTTC
CASSPYIESPLDEQFF
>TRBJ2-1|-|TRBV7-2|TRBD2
TGTGCCAGCAGCTTAGCTAGCGGGAGACCTAGCTCCTACAATGAGCAGTTCTTC
CASSLASGRPSSYNEQFF
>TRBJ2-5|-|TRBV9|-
TGTGCCAGCAGCCCTCCGCTGGACTCCCTGGGAGAGACCCAGTACTTC
CASSPPLDSLGETQYF
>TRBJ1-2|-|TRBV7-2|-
TGTGCCAGCAGCCCCAGACACGGACTATATGGCTACACCTTC
CASSPRHGLYGYTF
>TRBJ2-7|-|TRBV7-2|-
TGTGCCAGCAGCACCCGGGACGCAGCCTACGAGCAGTACTTC
CASSTRDAAYEQYF
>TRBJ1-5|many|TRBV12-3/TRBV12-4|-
TGTGCCAGCAGTTTGCAAGACAATCAGCCCCAGCATTTT
CASSLQDNQPQHF
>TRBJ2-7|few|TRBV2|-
TGTGCCAGCAAGCGGGACAGGAACTCCTACGAGCAGTACTTC
CASKRDRNSYEQYF
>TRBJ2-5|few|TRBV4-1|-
TGCGCCAGCAGCCAAGGACGGGGGAGTAAAGAGACCCAGTACTTC
CASSQGRGSKETQYF